Listed here are 28 T cell receptor beta chains from one sample, sequenced in a study of cytomegalovirus exposure and HLA in healthy donors. A multiplex PCR was run with 60 Vbeta primers and 13 Jbeta primers. Sequencing was performed with immunoSEQ multiplex PCR; in TCRdb, only in-frame clones are kept and a portion is missing. This repertoire shows roughly 52,000 clones, about 57% found once; its top ten account for 10% to 15%. Sequencing was done on a sample of PBMCs. These receptors all stem from a human donor in good health.

This chain joins TRBV6-5 and TRBJ1-2; TRBD1 matches 7 bases. In germline, CDR1 is MNHEY, CDR2 SVGAGI. V gave up 5 bases and J gave up 5 bases; unmatched junction bases: 5. CDR3 length: 13 residues. The CDR3 DNA is TGTGCCAGCAGTCGGATACAGGGGTATGGCTACACCTTC. Its translation: CASSRIQGYGYTF.

The chain recombines TRBV5-1 with TRBJ2-3; 7 bases line up with TRBD1. Germline CDR1 and CDR2: SGHRS and YFSETQ. Trimming cost V 5 bases and J 4 bases; bases outside gene matches: 7. This CDR3 spans 14 amino acids. The CDR3 here is CASRLQGHSDTQYF. Here the CDR3 DNA reads TGCGCCAGCAGGCTACAGGGGCATTCAGATACGCAGTATTTT.

The genes are TRBV5-5 and TRBJ2-5; maybe TRBD1 (7 bases). Germline V gene data show CDR1 as SGHKS and CDR2 as YYEKEE (reference sequence). The CDR3 has 14 residues. Trimming pared 1 base from V and 5 bases from J, leaving 12 bases between. DNA of the CDR3: TGTGCCAGCAGCTTGTCTCCAGGGGGGGAGACCCAGTACTTC. Amino acids: CASSLSPGGETQYF.

Only a few counts were recorded for this clone. The rearrangement uses TRBV30 and TRBJ2-2; possibly TRBD1 for D (5 bases). Trimming removed 3 bases from V and 1 base from J, with 15 bases in between. The CDR3 extends over 16 amino acids. Per the germline V gene, CDR1 is GTSNPN and CDR2 is SVGIG (reference sequence). The CDR3 spells CAWSALAQGNTGELFF. The CDR3 DNA reads TGTGCCTGGAGCGCCTTAGCTCAGGGGAACACCGGGGAGCTGTTTTTT.

The rearrangement links TRBV5-6 to TRBJ2-5; D perhaps matches TRBD1 (6 bases). This CDR3 is 16 amino acids long. Trimming left V 2 bases short and J 1 base short, with 15 bases between. The V gene's germline CDR1 is SGHDT and CDR2 YYEEEE. The CDR3 loop reads CASSFGQFITQETQYF. In DNA form, the CDR3 reads TGTGCCAGCAGCTTTGGACAGTTTATTACCCAAGAGACCCAGTACTTC.

This clone has only a few counts. This sequence joins TRBV7-2 and TRBJ2-3; D is possibly TRBD1 (5 bases). With 4 bases removed from V and 12 bases from J, the gap between germline ends came to 11 bases. The CDR3 loop spans 11 amino acids. Germline-derived CDR1 and CDR2 are SGHTA and FQGNSA. The CDR3 coding sequence is TGTGCCAGCAGCTACACAGGAAAACAGTATTTT. It is translated as CASSYTGKQYF.

J is TRBJ1-2 and V is TRBV5-4, with 7 bases fitting TRBD1. V gave up 2 bases and J gave up 4 bases; unmatched junction bases: 5. The CDR3 length is 14 residues. The germline V gene has CDR1 SGHNT and CDR2 YYREEE (reference sequence). The CDR3 region has the DNA TGTGCCAGCAGCTTTGGGACAGAATCCTATGGCTACACCTTC. Protein: CASSFGTESYGYTF.

V and J are TRBV29-1 and TRBJ2-7, with 7 bases aligning to TRBD1. The CDR3 sequence is 12 residues long. Losses at the gene ends were 7 bases for V and 3 bases for J; bases not matched to a gene: 6. Germline-derived CDR1 and CDR2 are SQVTM and ANQGSEA. CDR3 residues: CSAGTEHYEQYF. DNA for the CDR3: TGCAGCGCTGGGACAGAACACTACGAGCAGTACTTC.

Only a few counts were recorded for this clone. Sequence at one end of the junction differs from germline and may be a read error. The chain recombines TRBV11-1 with TRBJ1-2; weak D call: TRBD1 (6 bases). This CDR3 has 17 residues. From germline, CDR1 is SGHAT and CDR2 FQDESV (reference sequence). CDR3 loop: CASSLARGSTPNYGYTF. CDR3 in DNA: TGTGCCAGCAGCCTAGCCAGGGGAAGTACCCCTAACTATGGCTACACCTTC.

V is TRBV4-3 and J is TRBJ2-7; 7 bases fit TRBD1. Germline loops: CDR1 LGHNA, CDR2 YSLEER. This CDR3 is built from 15 residues. V gave up 0 bases and J gave up 4 bases; unmatched junction bases: 6. The CDR3, as DNA: TGCGCCAGCAGCCAAGACGAAAGGGGGCCGTACGAGCAGTACTTC. As protein: CASSQDERGPYEQYF.

This chain links TRBV27 with TRBJ2-2; D is uncertain. The CDR3 contains 15 residues. The ends were cut back, 3 bases at V and 5 bases at J, with 13 bases in the middle. Germline CDR1 MNHEY, CDR2 SMNVEV (reference sequence). The CDR3 region has the DNA TGTGCCAGCAGTTTGAGGCTAGATCGGACCGGGGAGCTGTTTTTT. It is translated as CASSLRLDRTGELFF.

J is TRBJ1-1 and V is TRBV7-9; D call uncertain. Per the germline V gene, CDR1 is SEHNR and CDR2 is FQNEAQ (reference sequence). The CDR3 loop spans 15 amino acids. V lost 3 bases and J lost 3, with 14 bases in between. CDR3 bases: TGTGCCAGCAGCTTTCCGCAGGCGGGCTACACTGAAGCTTTCTTT. Translating gives CASSFPQAGYTEAFF.

The chain recombines TRBV18 with TRBJ1-3; D is ambiguous. Germline V gene lookup returns CDR1 KGHSH and CDR2 LQKENI. Trimming shortened V by 0 bases and J by 1 base, and 13 bases separated the two germline ends. CDR3 size: 17 residues. CDR3 region: CASSPPLSLQSGNTIYF. DNA for the CDR3: TGTGCCAGCTCACCACCTCTCTCGTTGCAGTCTGGAAACACCATATATTTT.

The chain is built from TRBV7-9 and TRBJ1-4, with D hard to call. CDR1 and CDR2 from the germline V gene are SEHNR and FQNEAQ (reference sequence). The germline V and J ends were trimmed by 0 bases and 13 bases, with 15 bases remaining between them. CDR3 length: 14 amino acids. CDR3 in amino acids: CASSLAGRRAGLFF. CDR3 nucleotide sequence: TGTGCCAGCAGCTTAGCGGGTCGGAGGGCAGGACTGTTTTTT.

The chain combines TRBV6-1 with TRBJ1-6, with D possibly matching TRBD1 (6 bases). The V gene lost 5 bases and the J gene lost 7 bases, with 12 bases spanning the gap. CDR3 length: 14 amino acids. The germline gives CDR1 MNHNS, CDR2 SASEGT. The CDR3 here is CASSPRDRNSPLHF. The CDR3 bases are TGTGCCAGCAGTCCTCGAGACAGGAATTCACCCCTCCACTTT.

CDR3 sequence reads: CAWGTGFGNQPQHF. The CDR3 DNA follows: TGTGCCTGGGGGACAGGGTTCGGCAATCAGCCCCAGCATTTT. The chain couples TRBV30 to TRBJ1-5; TRBD1 agrees at 9 bases. The V and J ends lost 5 bases and 2 bases, in that order; junction bases with no gene match: 4. The CDR3 sequence is 14 residues long. Germline CDR1 and CDR2: GTSNPN and SVGIG (reference sequence).

V is TRBV12-5 and J is TRBJ1-5; tentative D call: TRBD1 (6 bases). The V gene lost 7 bases and the J gene lost 0 bases, with 13 bases spanning the gap. This CDR3 spans 15 amino acids. Per the germline V gene, CDR1 is LGHNT and CDR2 is FRNRAP. The chain's CDR3 is CASADDRYSNQPQHF. The CDR3 DNA reads as TGTGCTAGTGCCGACGACAGGTATAGCAATCAGCCCCAGCATTTT.

The rearrangement joins TRBV30 to TRBJ2-5; no firm D call. The J call may be faulty, since TRBJ2-7 better matches the DNA end. CDR3 length: 14 amino acids. CDR1 and CDR2 from the germline V gene are GTSNPN and SVGIG (reference sequence). In nucleotides, the CDR3 is TGTGCCTGGAGTGTGCTCGAGATTTCCTACGAGCAGTACTTC. Its translation is CAWSVLEISYEQYF.

The chain recombines TRBV10-2 with TRBJ2-7, with 8 bases identical to TRBD2. V lost 7 bases to trimming and J lost 7 bases; unmatched junction nucleotides: 9. Germline values: CDR1 WSHSY, CDR2 SAAADI. The CDR3 contains 13 residues. Here the CDR3 DNA reads TGCGCCAGCAACCAAGCGGGGGTGAAAGAGCAGTACTTC. As protein: CASNQAGVKEQYF.

This rearrangement joins TRBV4-1 to TRBJ2-3; 8 bases map to TRBD1. Trimming at V came to 1 base and at J to 7 bases, leaving 10 bases not matched to a gene. The CDR3 sequence is 16 residues long. Germline V gene sequence: CDR1 MGHRA, CDR2 YSYEKL. CDR3 loop: CASSQAQGALPNTQYF. CDR3 DNA sequence: TGCGCCAGCAGCCAAGCCCAGGGGGCCCTTCCTAATACGCAGTATTTT.

The count of this clone is one. The chain recombines TRBV7-2 with TRBJ2-3; D may be TRBD2 (5 bases). With 2 bases removed from V and 3 bases from J, the gap between germline ends came to 9 bases. Germline V gene lookup returns CDR1 SGHTA and CDR2 FQGNSA. The CDR3 has 14 residues. The CDR3 here is CASSLSGRTDTQYF. DNA of the CDR3: TGTGCCAGCAGCTTAAGCGGACGTACAGATACGCAGTATTTT.

This clone was seen only a few times. The J gene is TRBJ2-1, the V gene TRBV4-1, with 8 bases fitting TRBD2. CDR1 MGHRA and CDR2 YSYEKL come from the germline V gene. V was pared by 4 bases and J by 7 bases, with 15 bases of the junction left unmatched. This CDR3 is 17 amino acids long. The CDR3 reads CASSRKPAPSGGNEQFF. The CDR3 nucleotides are TGCGCCAGCAGCCGAAAACCCGCCCCCAGCGGGGGTAATGAGCAGTTCTTC.

In its sample, this clone was seen a few times. This rearrangement joins TRBV30 to TRBJ1-1; tentatively, D is TRBD1 (5 bases). The CDR3 has 14 amino acids. The germline V and J ends were trimmed by 4 bases and 2 bases, with 14 bases remaining between them. Germline V lookup: CDR1 GTSNPN, CDR2 SVGIG (reference sequence). The CDR3 nucleotides are TGTGCCTGGACCCCAGACAGTGTCAACACTGAAGCTTTCTTT. Translated: CAWTPDSVNTEAFF.

This clone occurred a few times. The CDR3 loop reads CASSLGLQETQYF. For the CDR3, the DNA is TGTGCCAGCTCACTAGGACTCCAAGAGACCCAGTACTTC. The rearrangement links TRBV18 to TRBJ2-5, with D possibly matching TRBD2 (5 bases). The V gene lost 4 bases and the J gene lost 1 base, with 7 bases spanning the gap. Germline assignment: CDR1 KGHSH and CDR2 LQKENI. This CDR3 has 13 amino acids.

DNA of the CDR3: TGTGCCAACCTAAGGACTAGCGCGGGAGATACGCAGTATTTT. It specifies CANLRTSAGDTQYF. The chain recombines TRBV2 with TRBJ2-3; TRBD2 matches at 9 bases. This CDR3 spans 14 amino acids. The germline V gene encodes CDR1 SNHLY and CDR2 FYNNEI. V gave up 10 bases and J gave up 5 bases; unmatched junction bases: 10.

The chain recombines TRBV7-9 with TRBJ1-1; D unresolved. V was pared by 7 bases and J by 3 bases, with 6 bases between. Germline V gene lookup returns CDR1 SEHNR and CDR2 FQNEAQ (reference sequence). The CDR3 consists of 11 residues. CDR3 bases: TGTGCCAGCAATAGCGACACTGAAGCTTTCTTT. This sequence encodes CASNSDTEAFF.

This sequence joins TRBV2 and TRBJ2-3, with a tentative D call TRBD2 (6 bases). With 9 bases removed from V and 2 bases from J, the gap between germline ends came to 18 bases. Germline V gene sequence: CDR1 SNHLY, CDR2 FYNNEI. The CDR3 loop spans 15 amino acids. CDR3 amino acids: CARNPPGGFTDTQYF. CDR3 nucleotides: TGTGCCAGAAACCCTCCCGGGGGATTCACAGATACGCAGTATTTT.

This clone was observed a few times. The chain has TRBV5-5 and TRBJ1-5; 8 nucleotides match TRBD1. From germline, CDR1 is SGHKS and CDR2 YYEKEE (reference sequence). The CDR3 is made up of 19 amino acids. V gave up 4 bases and J gave up 5 bases; unmatched junction bases: 20. The CDR3 coding sequence is TGTGCCAGCAGCAAGACTTGGGGCCGACAGGGGCCCGGAGATCAGCCCCAGCATTTT. Translating it yields CASSKTWGRQGPGDQPQHF.